Below are 30 T cell receptor beta chains sequenced from a single sample in a study of human T cells and chemical hapten exposure. The time point: pre-sensitization, week 0. Treatment meaning: therapeutic diphenylcyclopropenone sensitization with weekly scalp DPC. TCRdb used MiXCR to reprocess the RACE reads, holding one entry per CDR3 protein. Among some 330,000 distinct CDR3 sequences, 5% to 6.5% were seen once, and the ten largest hold about 8.2%. Sample: whole blood, taken in connection with sensitization to the hapten diphenylcyclopropenone (DPC). All receptors derive from a woman aged 18-35 years with alopecia areata. Some clones in this sample may be carry-over from other donors' samples.

This clonotype was recorded many times. This sequence joins TRBV4-3 and TRBJ2-6; 7 nucleotides align to TRBD1. V lost 3 bases to trimming and J lost 0 bases; unmatched junction nucleotides: 14. Germline lookup yields CDR1 LGHNA and CDR2 YSLEER. The CDR3 covers 20 residues. The DNA of the CDR3 is TGCGCCAGCAGCCACTCCCCATCGGACAGGCCTTACTCTGGGGCCAACGTCCTGACTTTC. As protein: CASSHSPSDRPYSGANVLTF.

The sample holds many counts of this clonotype. This chain uses TRBV20-1 with TRBJ1-1, with 9 bases identical to TRBD1. This CDR3 is built from 13 residues. CDR1 is DFQATT, CDR2 SNEGSKA, per germline (reference sequence). V dropped 0 bases and J dropped 4; count of bases not matched to a gene: 0. CDR3 residues: CSAREQGATEAFF. CDR3 nucleotide sequence: TGCAGTGCTAGAGAACAGGGGGCCACTGAAGCTTTCTTT.

The chain employs TRBV10-2 and TRBJ1-6; D is ambiguous. The CDR3 has 16 amino acids. The V gene lost 7 bases and the J gene lost 6 bases, with 19 bases spanning the gap. Per the germline V gene, CDR1 is WSHSY and CDR2 is SAAADI. CDR3 amino acids: CASNPFSQTVNSPLHF. In DNA form, the CDR3 reads TGCGCCAGCAACCCTTTTTCCCAGACCGTTAATTCACCCCTCCACTTT.

This clonotype appeared many times. One end of the junction is discordant with germline, which a read error may explain. CDR3 protein: CASSLSPSGANVLTF. The CDR3 DNA reads TGTGCCAGCAGCTTATCCCCCTCTGGGGCCAACGTCCTGACTTTC. This chain connects TRBV5-1 to TRBJ2-6; D is unclear. CDR3 size: 15 residues. Germline CDR1 reads SGHRS; CDR2 reads YFSETQ.

This clonotype occurred a few times. The rearrangement uses TRBV18 and TRBJ1-3, with D perhaps matching TRBD1 (6 bases). V lost 5 bases and J lost 1, with 15 bases in between. Germline CDR1 reads KGHSH; CDR2 reads LQKENI. The CDR3 covers 16 residues. For the CDR3, the DNA is TGTGCCAGCTCAAACAATCCAGGGGTGTCTGGAAACACCATATATTTT. It is translated as CASSNNPGVSGNTIYF.

This clonotype appeared a few times. This chain connects TRBV14 to TRBJ1-5; the match to TRBD1 covers 7 bases. Germline CDR1 and CDR2: SGHDN and FVKESK. The V and J ends lost 3 bases and 10 bases, in that order; junction bases with no gene match: 6. This CDR3 is 13 amino acids long. CDR3 residues: CASSQGDSRPQHF. In nucleotides, the CDR3 is TGTGCCAGCAGCCAGGGGGACAGCCGACCCCAGCATTTT.

There are a few counts of this clonotype. This rearrangement joins TRBV5-1 to TRBJ2-4, with D possibly being TRBD2 (5 bases). The ends were cut back, 0 bases at V and 2 bases at J, with 18 bases in the middle. CDR3 size: 18 residues. Germline V gene sequence: CDR1 SGHRS, CDR2 YFSETQ. CDR3 coding DNA: TGCGCCAGCAGCTTGGGGGCAGATGACGCTAGCACCAAAAACATTCAGTACTTC. This translates into CASSLGADDASTKNIQYF.

Ten or more counts support this clonotype. The chain uses TRBV6-5 and TRBJ1-1; D uncertain. V lost 0 bases to trimming and J lost 5 bases, with 13 bases between them. Germline lookup yields CDR1 MNHEY and CDR2 SVGAGI. This CDR3 contains 15 residues. The CDR3 loop reads CASSYSSILGTEAFF. The CDR3 DNA reads as TGTGCCAGCAGTTACTCGAGTATTTTGGGGACTGAAGCTTTCTTT.

This clonotype has a handful of counts. The chain uses TRBV12-3 or TRBV12-4 and TRBJ2-3, with TRBD2 matching 8 bases. This CDR3 region has 12 residues. V shed 6 bases, J shed 10 bases, and the junction held 6 bases outside the gene matches. CDR3 sequence reads: CASSKLAASQYF. The CDR3, as DNA: TGTGCCAGCAGCAAACTAGCGGCTTCGCAGTATTTT.

This clonotype has at least ten counts. This chain joins TRBV7-9 and TRBJ1-6; 7 bases fit TRBD1. Germline CDR1 is SEHNR and CDR2 is FQNEAQ (reference sequence). The V gene end was trimmed by 3 bases and the J gene end by 10 bases; junction bases not matched to a gene: 9. This CDR3 has 15 amino acids. The CDR3 sequence: CASSLAGGNLSPLHF. The CDR3 DNA is TGTGCCAGCAGCTTGGCAGGGGGGAACCTATCACCCCTCCACTTT.

The chain links TRBV7-9 to TRBJ1-4; D is possibly TRBD1 (5 bases). The CDR3 length is 14 residues. Trimming shortened V by 5 bases and J by 8 bases, and 15 bases separated the two germline ends. The germline V gene encodes CDR1 SEHNR and CDR2 FQNEAQ (reference sequence). The CDR3, as DNA: TGTGCCAGCAGCAACAGCGGGGGAGGAGAAAAACTGTTTTTT. Protein sequence: CASSNSGGGEKLFF.

The rearrangement joins TRBV5-1 to TRBJ1-6; tentatively, D is TRBD1 (6 bases). CDR1 is SGHRS, CDR2 YFSETQ, per germline. Between the trimmed V and J ends, which lost 1 base and 9 bases, there was a span of 17 bases. The CDR3 has 16 amino acids. CDR3 nucleotide sequence: TGCGCCAGCAGCTTGACAGGGCAGATGAATGGTTCACCCCTCCACTTT. Protein sequence: CASSLTGQMNGSPLHF.

The rearrangement uses TRBV29-1 and TRBJ1-2; D is unresolved. The V and J ends lost 7 bases and 2 bases respectively, with 11 bases between them. The CDR3 is 12 residues long. The germline V gene has CDR1 SQVTM and CDR2 ANQGSEA. The CDR3 nucleotides read TGCAGCGCTGGACTGGGAAACTATGGCTACACCTTC. It translates to CSAGLGNYGYTF.

This clonotype was recorded many times. One end of the junction varies from germline; a read error may be responsible. The V gene is TRBV7-7, the J gene TRBJ2-7; 10 bases agree with TRBD1. This CDR3 has 15 amino acids. Germline V CDR1 and CDR2: SSHAT, FNYEAQ (reference sequence). As DNA, the CDR3 is TGTGCTAGCAGCCCAGGGACAGGGGCAAGCCACGAGCAGTACTTC. Protein: CASSPGTGASHEQYF.

This clonotype has only a few counts. The rearrangement joins TRBV20-1 to TRBJ2-3; no clear D. The ends were cut back, 5 bases at V and 6 bases at J, with 12 bases in the middle. This CDR3 has 12 residues. CDR1 is DFQATT and CDR2 is SNEGSKA in the germline V gene (reference sequence). The CDR3 DNA sequence: TGCAGTGCTTCAATAGCCCCCGATACGCAGTATTTT. Encoded protein: CSASIAPDTQYF.

This clonotype has a handful of counts. The V call is TRBV29-1, the J call TRBJ1-1; 9 nucleotides agree with TRBD1. The CDR3 is 14 residues long. Germline-derived CDR1 and CDR2 are SQVTM and ANQGSEA. The J segment lost 4 bases and the V segment lost 7 bases, leaving 10 bases of the junction unmatched. The CDR3 reads CSATWTGAGTEAFF. The CDR3 nucleotides read TGCAGCGCGACTTGGACAGGGGCGGGCACTGAAGCTTTCTTT. Complete variable domain (other parts from reference TRBV29-1 and TRBJ1-1): SAVISQKPSRDICQRGTSLTIQCQVDSQVTMMFWYRQQPGQSLTLIATANQGSEATYESGFVIDKFPISRPNLTFSTLTVSNMSPEDSSIYLCSATWTGAGTEAFFGQGTRLTVV.

This clonotype was counted at least ten times. The chain is built from TRBV20-1 and TRBJ1-1; no clear D gene. Trimming pared 5 bases from V and 6 bases from J, leaving 13 bases between. This CDR3 is 12 amino acids long. CDR1 and CDR2 from the germline V gene are DFQATT and SNEGSKA (reference sequence). DNA of the CDR3: TGCAGTGCTTTAAGGACCGCCCCTGAAGCTTTCTTT. Translating gives CSALRTAPEAFF.

A few counts support this clonotype. This chain links TRBV4-2 with TRBJ2-1, with D possibly being TRBD2 (6 bases). This CDR3 has 16 amino acids. The ends were cut back, 0 bases at V and 0 bases at J, with 9 bases in the middle. The germline V gene has CDR1 LGHNA and CDR2 YNFKEQ. DNA for the CDR3: TGTGCCAGCAGCCAAGATCGGGAGAGCTCCTACAATGAGCAGTTCTTC. It specifies CASSQDRESSYNEQFF.

CDR3 residues: CASSISSGAVRSYNSPLHF. In nucleotides, the CDR3 is TGTGCCAGCAGCATTTCATCAGGCGCTGTTCGCTCCTATAATTCACCCCTCCACTTT. The V and J genes are TRBV6-1 and TRBJ1-6; no definite D call. The germline gives CDR1 MNHNS, CDR2 SASEGT. Trimming removed 6 bases at V and 0 bases at J, with 21 bases between. This CDR3 is built from 19 residues.

The chain employs TRBV3-1 and TRBJ2-7, with D perhaps TRBD1 (5 bases). CDR1 and CDR2 (germline): LGHDT, YNNKEL (reference sequence). The CDR3 totals 15 residues. V lost 1 base, J lost 7 bases, and 17 bases lay in between. CDR3 loop: CASSQVPGLKKEQYF. In nucleotides, the CDR3 is TGTGCCAGCAGCCAAGTACCAGGGCTGAAGAAAGAGCAGTACTTC.

This chain uses TRBV14 with TRBJ1-2, with D maybe TRBD1 (5 bases). Germline V gene lookup returns CDR1 SGHDN and CDR2 FVKESK. This CDR3 has 13 residues. V shed 0 bases and J shed 7 bases, with 9 bases lying between them. The CDR3 DNA reads as TGTGCCAGCAGCCAAGATTGGGGACTTGGCTACACCTTC. Amino acid sequence: CASSQDWGLGYTF.

CDR3 bases: TGTGCCAGCAGCCAGGCAGGTTGGGGGTGGCAGTATTTT. Protein: CASSQAGWGWQYF. The chain carries TRBV5-4 and TRBJ2-3; D possibly uses TRBD1 or TRBD2 (5 bases each). The germline CDR1 and CDR2 sequences are SGHNT and YYREEE (reference sequence). The CDR3 loop spans 13 amino acids. V was clipped by 4 bases and J by 11 bases, with 17 bases between them.

V usage is TRBV20-1 and J usage is TRBJ1-2; tentative D call: TRBD1 (6 bases). Between the trimmed V and J ends, which lost 8 bases and 2 bases, there was a span of 12 bases. This CDR3 region has 12 residues. Germline V gives CDR1 DFQATT, CDR2 SNEGSKA (reference sequence). CDR3 DNA: TGCAGTTGGGGGCAGCCAAACTATGGCTACACCTTC. Residues: CSWGQPNYGYTF.

This clonotype was seen many times. The V and J genes are TRBV4-1 and TRBJ2-7, with D possibly TRBD2 on 5 matching bases. Germline CDR1 is MGHRA and CDR2 is YSYEKL. V was cut by 4 bases and J by 1 base, with 14 bases left in between. The CDR3 runs to 15 residues. The chain's CDR3 is CASSLSDGESYEQYF. As DNA, the CDR3 is TGCGCCAGCAGCCTTTCCGACGGGGAGTCCTACGAGCAGTACTTC.

This clonotype was counted ten times or more. The rearrangement links TRBV5-6 to TRBJ2-7, with a weak D call TRBD1 (6 bases). Germline-derived CDR1 and CDR2 are SGHDT and YYEEEE. The V gene lost 3 bases and the J gene lost 3 bases, with 22 bases spanning the gap. The CDR3 loop spans 17 amino acids. CDR3 nucleotides: TGTGCCAGCAGCTCTACAGGGATCCGAGGTTCATTCTACGAGCAGTACTTC. Its translation is CASSSTGIRGSFYEQYF.

In its sample, this clonotype was seen many times. The V call is TRBV29-1, the J call TRBJ1-6; 8 positions match TRBD1. Germline V lookup: CDR1 SQVTM, CDR2 ANQGSEA. This CDR3 has 14 amino acids. V was clipped by 5 bases and J by 7 bases; unmatched bases: 7. DNA for the CDR3: TGCAGCGTTTGGACAGGGATTAGGAATTCACCCCTCCACTTT. Amino acid sequence: CSVWTGIRNSPLHF.

The chain employs TRBV4-1 and TRBJ2-1; D may correspond to TRBD1 or TRBD2 (6 bases each). CDR1 is MGHRA, CDR2 YSYEKL, per germline. This CDR3 region has 17 residues. With 0 bases removed from V and 7 bases from J, the gap between germline ends came to 19 bases. The CDR3 nucleotides read TGCGCCAGCAGCCAAGAGGGGGGCGGGGCCTTCGGGAATGAGCAGTTCTTC. Translation gives CASSQEGGGAFGNEQFF.

The table lists this clonotype with a few counts. The chain combines TRBV4-2 with TRBJ1-2; D may be TRBD1 (6 bases). The V gene's germline CDR1 is LGHNA and CDR2 YNFKEQ. Trimming left V 3 bases short and J 0 bases short, with 11 bases between. The CDR3 totals 15 residues. The CDR3 loop reads CASSQEQGANYGYTF. The CDR3 DNA sequence: TGTGCCAGCAGCCAGGAACAGGGAGCTAACTATGGCTACACCTTC.

The rearrangement uses TRBV6-6 and TRBJ2-6; D remains ambiguous. V lost 4 bases and J 3 bases, leaving 7 bases between the germline ends. Germline V gives CDR1 MNHNY, CDR2 SVGAGI (reference sequence). This CDR3 is 14 amino acids long. The CDR3 protein is CASSSALGANVLTF. CDR3 nucleotides: TGTGCCAGCAGTTCCGCCCTTGGGGCCAACGTCCTGACTTTC.

This clonotype was detected a few times. The chain links TRBV4-3 to TRBJ2-3; TRBD2 matches 11 bases. Germline V lookup: CDR1 LGHNA, CDR2 YSLEER. Trimming removed 0 bases from V and 8 bases from J; junction bases left unmatched: 7. The CDR3 consists of 16 residues. The CDR3 reads CASSQDIAGGRGTQYF. The CDR3 region has the DNA TGCGCCAGCAGCCAAGACATAGCGGGGGGGAGAGGTACGCAGTATTTT.